This T cell receptor beta chain was retrieved from a study of shared clonotypes between healthy human individuals. Using immunoSEQ multiplex PCR, the repertoire was profiled, and TCRdb retains in-frame clones only, with some absent. The sample carries 640,000 or so clones, about two thirds recorded once. The table lists this clone with many counts. The CDR3 runs to 12 residues. Germline V gene sequence: CDR1 SNHLY, CDR2 FYNNEI. V was trimmed by 7 bases and J by 1 base, leaving 7 bases between them. The receptor was isolated from a woman younger than 45 in good health. The sequenced sample was memory CD4+ T cells sorted from blood. Subset denoted: CD45RA-negative fraction. The genes are TRBV2 and TRBJ1-1; unclear D gene. The CDR3 DNA reads as TGTGCCAGCAAGCCGGAGAACACTGAAGCTTTCTTT. Its translation: CASKPENTEAFF. Together with reference TRBV2 and TRBJ1-1, the CDR3 gives the full variable domain: EPEVTQTPSHQVTQMGQEVILRCVPISNHLYFYWYRQILGQKVEFLVSFYNNEISEKSEIFDDQFSVERPDGSNFTLKIRSTKLEDSAMYFCASKPENTEAFFGQGTRLTVV.